This T cell receptor (beta chain) was sequenced in a study of beta chain features in type 1 diabetes (dated 2018 in TCRdb). Broadly, across the study: Mean age, gender distribution, total cell number and subset yield did not differ between patients and healthy donors. A total of some 110 million sorted cells were examined across all samples, and the number of cells per subset was strongly correlated with RNA yield. The study compared the TCRB repertoires of sorted circulating CD4+ T cell subsets in recently diagnosed type 1 diabetes patients with those in matched healthy donors. Regulatory and stem cell-like memory subsets were isolated from only 8 patients and roughly 8 healthy donors, whereas naive and central memory subsets came from all 30 or so donors. Study-wide findings and limitations: At VDJ recombination sites, patients with type 1 diabetes made fewer insertions and deleted more nucleotides, a pattern implying thymic rearrangement abnormalities. Type 1 diabetes patients showed a moderate but significant shortening of TCRB CDR3 length in all four CD4+ subsets. Because cDNA was sequenced instead of genomic DNA, highly expressing activated cells could be over-represented, though the groups showed no difference in activation or CD3 levels. Naive, central memory and regulatory TCRB repertoires appeared more similar among patients than among healthy donors. PCR might favor shorter templates, but patient and control samples were amplified and corrected together, so any skew would affect both groups equally. Because the HLA sub-analyses included only small numbers of individuals, any influence of HLA type on TCRB rearrangement was left unresolved.

Each donor gave one peripheral blood draw, averaging roughly 100 mL, which was collected into heparinised tubes. A BD FACSAria II was used to sort naive, central memory, regulatory and stem cell-like memory CD4+ T cells with a panel that included CD45RO, CCR7, CD25, CD127, CD95 and CD27. A purity above 98% was achieved for all sorted populations. Right away, PBMCs were isolated by Lymphoprep density gradient centrifugation and were stained directly, with no culture step. So that batch effects would be minimized, each experiment stained and sorted samples in pairs, pairing one healthy donor with one patient. With respect to this clone: This receptor's antigen is unknown. Within one base of it there is no much larger clone, and no base qualities were kept.

All of the isolated RNA was reverse transcribed with the High Capacity cDNA Reverse Transcription Kit, so expressed TCRB transcripts were sequenced. Deep immunoSEQ sequencing was performed on naive, central memory and regulatory T cell samples, with an average of roughly 3.3 million total reads per sample. After sorted cells were lysed in RLT buffer, RNA was extracted with DNase-treated RNeasy Micro or Mini kits, with the choice depending on cell number. Each cell subset was processed on its own to prevent cross-contamination, while patient and healthy donor samples were processed together. Using the immunoSEQ multiplex PCR, TCRB sequences were amplified from cDNA into 87-bp fragments spanning the CDR3 region. The amplicons were sequenced using the Illumina HiSeq platform. As for how the authors treated the data: PCR bias was computationally corrected using synthetic template baselines, reads within Hamming distance 2 were collapsed, and singletons that could not be merged were discarded. Reads were aligned against IMGT to assign V, D and J genes, CDR3 length and insertions or deletions at six rearrangement sites. Within each subset, clonotype counts were normalized to the number of sorted cells before true diversity and Gini coefficients were calculated with the tcR R package. Repertoire sharing was quantified using the overlap coefficient calculated on TCRB nucleotide sequences. As a proxy for the pre-selection repertoire, out-of-frame TCRB sequences from naive cells were analyzed. TCRdb re-hosts the immuneACCESS table, in-frame sequences only. Its copies lack some clones; in the studies checked, an unresolved V gene accounts for under half of them, and the cause for the rest is not known. V, J and clone size reflect that table, while D and trimming were determined from the DNA. This sample holds 810,000 or so clones; 17% were observed only once. Of the sample, 0.023% is held by the ten largest clones.

The germline V gene (reference sequence) sets CDR1 to DFQATT and CDR2 to SNEGSKA. There are 11 amino acids in the CDR3, from cysteine to phenylalanine inclusive. The read is trimmed to its CDR3 DNA, 33 bases read in frame from base 1. V loses 2 bases, J loses 2 bases, and the germline ends lie 4 bases apart. This sequence originates from a woman between 18 and 29 years old in good health. This chain joins TRBV20-1 to TRBJ2-7, with no confident D gene call. Source material: naive CD4+ T cells from blood. The sample's cell subset or site label is to be understood as: true naive CD4+ T cells. CDR3 loop: CSARQTYEQYF. The DNA sequence follows: TGCAGTGCTAGACAGACCTACGAGCAGTACTTC.